Listed here are 14 T cell receptor beta chains from one sample, sequenced in a study of neurological immune-mediated disorders. TCRdb independently ran MiXCR on the 5' RACE reads; one entry per CDR3 protein. The sample has fewer than 65,000 distinct CDR3 sequences, approximately 4.1% seen once. The sequenced material came from PBMCs. All receptors derive from a man aged 50 or older with multiple sclerosis.

Many counts were recorded for this clonotype. The gene calls are TRBV29-1 and TRBJ1-1; perhaps TRBD1 as D (5 bases). Trimming pared 6 bases from V and 4 bases from J, leaving 12 bases between. From germline, CDR1 is SQVTM and CDR2 ANQGSEA. The CDR3 totals 12 residues. CDR3 sequence (DNA): TGCAGCGTCAGAATTGGGGGCACTGAAGCTTTCTTT. Encoded protein: CSVRIGGTEAFF.

This clonotype came up many times. V gene TRBV27 combines with J gene TRBJ2-7; 11 nucleotides line up with TRBD2. Germline values: CDR1 MNHEY, CDR2 SMNVEV (reference sequence). The V and J ends lost 4 bases and 4 bases, in that order; junction bases with no gene match: 6. The CDR3 runs to 15 residues. The CDR3 DNA sequence: TGTGCCAGCAGTTACACCGGGACTAGCGGTTACGAGCAGTACTTC. Residues: CASSYTGTSGYEQYF.

This clonotype was counted at least ten times. The gene calls are TRBV20-1 and TRBJ1-6; perhaps TRBD1 as D (5 bases). Germline V gene lookup returns CDR1 DFQATT and CDR2 SNEGSKA (reference sequence). The CDR3 totals 16 residues. V gave up 3 bases and J gave up 4 bases, with 16 bases separating them. CDR3 DNA sequence: TGCAGTGCTAGGCTCGAGCAGGGAATGTATAATTCACCCCTCCACTTT. Amino acid sequence: CSARLEQGMYNSPLHF.

At least ten counts were recorded for this clonotype. This sequence joins TRBV6-4 and TRBJ2-2; 11 bases are a match to TRBD1. The junction had 0 bases not matched to a gene; V was cut back by 0 bases and J by 6 bases. Germline-derived CDR1 and CDR2 are MRHNA and SNTAGT. The CDR3 runs to 15 residues. The CDR3 is CASSDSGQGAGELFF. The CDR3 bases are TGTGCCAGCAGTGACTCGGGACAGGGGGCCGGGGAGCTGTTTTTT.

This clonotype was seen more than once but under ten times. The chain couples TRBV28 to TRBJ2-7, with 9 bases fitting TRBD1. The CDR3 runs 17 residues. After removal of 3 bases from V and 2 bases from J, the junction contained 11 bases not matched to a gene. CDR1 and CDR2 from the germline V gene are MDHEN and SYDVKM. The CDR3 is CASSLGRGTGITYEQYF. The CDR3, as DNA: TGTGCCAGCAGTTTGGGGAGGGGGACAGGGATCACCTACGAGCAGTACTTC.

This clonotype was seen repeatedly, ten times or more. The chain links TRBV5-1 to TRBJ1-2; the D is unclear. Trimming cost V 4 bases and J 4 bases, with 20 bases left between them. Germline V lookup: CDR1 SGHRS, CDR2 YFSETQ. CDR3 size: 16 residues. The CDR3 here is CASSPRKIRRTYGYTF. The CDR3 coding sequence is TGCGCCAGCAGCCCCCGGAAAATCAGGAGAACCTATGGCTACACCTTC. Full variable domain (outside the CDR3, taken from reference TRBV5-1 and TRBJ1-2): KAGVTQTPRYLIKTRGQQVTLSCSPISGHRSVSWYQQTPGQGLQFLFEYFSETQRNKGNFPGRFSGRQFSNSRSEMNVSTLELGDSALYLCASSPRKIRRTYGYTFGSGTRLTVV.

This clonotype was counted many times. This rearrangement joins TRBV4-1 to TRBJ1-3; tentative D call: TRBD1 (5 bases). The germline V and J ends were trimmed by 0 bases and 8 bases, with 8 bases remaining between them. In germline, CDR1 is MGHRA, CDR2 YSYEKL. The CDR3 is made up of 13 amino acids. The CDR3 bases are TGCGCCAGCAGCCAAGACAGGGTAGACACCATATATTTT. The encoded protein is CASSQDRVDTIYF.

This clonotype has more than one count but fewer than ten. The rearrangement links TRBV28 to TRBJ1-1; possible D gene TRBD1, 5 bases. The CDR3 runs to 14 residues. V gave up 5 bases and J gave up 5 bases, with 15 bases separating them. Germline V gene lookup returns CDR1 MDHEN and CDR2 SYDVKM. The CDR3 bases are TGTGCCAGCAGTCTCTGGACGTGGGGGACTGAAGCTTTCTTT. It translates to CASSLWTWGTEAFF.

At least ten counts were recorded for this clonotype. The V and J genes are TRBV5-1 and TRBJ1-5; D may be TRBD1 (5 bases). The CDR3 covers 14 residues. The V gene lost 5 bases and the J gene lost 0 bases, with 9 bases spanning the gap. Germline CDR1 SGHRS, CDR2 YFSETQ. The DNA for the CDR3 is TGCGCCAGCAGTACGGGGGATAGCAATCAGCCCCAGCATTTT. Amino acid sequence: CASSTGDSNQPQHF.

This clonotype has at least ten counts. V gene TRBV5-6 combines with J gene TRBJ1-1; 8 bases match TRBD1. The CDR3 runs 13 residues. Germline V CDR1 and CDR2: SGHDT, YYEEEE. V shed 3 bases and J 7 bases; nucleotides not matched to a gene: 5. The CDR3 DNA sequence: TGTGCCAGCAGCTCGTACAGGGGGTTTGAAGCTTTCTTT. Its translation: CASSSYRGFEAFF.

CDR3: CASSYRDFSTDTQYF. CDR3 nucleotide sequence: TGTGCCAGCAGTTATAGGGACTTCAGCACAGATACGCAGTATTTT. The chain joins TRBV6-5 to TRBJ2-3; D might be TRBD2 (6 bases). Germline loops: CDR1 MNHEY, CDR2 SVGAGI. Trimming took 3 bases from V and 0 from J, leaving 10 bases between them. The CDR3 totals 15 residues.

There are many counts of this clonotype. The V and J genes are TRBV4-1 and TRBJ1-4; D is uncertain. CDR3 size: 15 residues. Deletions cut 2 bases from V and 8 bases from J, with 15 bases between. Germline V lookup: CDR1 MGHRA, CDR2 YSYEKL. CDR3 loop: CASSQIEGEDEKLFF. In DNA, the CDR3 is TGCGCCAGCAGCCAAATCGAGGGAGAGGACGAAAAACTGTTTTTT.

This clonotype was detected ten times or more. The rearrangement joins TRBV20-1 to TRBJ1-2, with 8 bases matching TRBD1. Per germline, CDR1 DFQATT and CDR2 SNEGSKA (reference sequence). CDR3 size: 15 residues. Trimming removed 1 base from V and 7 bases from J; junction bases left unmatched: 11. CDR3 DNA: TGCAGTGCTAGAGCAGTCCAGGGGGCTGTAGGTGGCTACACCTTC. It translates to CSARAVQGAVGGYTF.

This clonotype was counted ten times or more. The chain joins TRBV5-1 to TRBJ1-1; D is possibly TRBD1 (5 bases). CDR1 and CDR2 (germline): SGHRS, YFSETQ. The CDR3 has 15 amino acids. Trimming took off 1 base at V and 5 bases at J, with 15 bases between the two ends. CDR3 residues: CASSLRGGVVTEAFF. CDR3 in DNA: TGCGCCAGCAGCTTGCGCGGGGGGGTCGTAACTGAAGCTTTCTTT. Filled out from reference TRBV5-1 and TRBJ1-1, the complete variable domain reads KAGVTQTPRYLIKTRGQQVTLSCSPISGHRSVSWYQQTPGQGLQFLFEYFSETQRNKGNFPGRFSGRQFSNSRSEMNVSTLELGDSALYLCASSLRGGVVTEAFFGQGTRLTVV.